This record covers a single TCR beta chain. Its cognate antigen has yet to be identified. Per-nucleotide qualities are absent, and no much larger clonotype sits a single base away. This specimen comes from a study of T cell responses to AZD1222 COVID-19 vaccine (dated by TCRdb to about 2021). A note on the overall study: TCR sequencing was performed for about 250 trial participants, of whom 200 to 210 were given two doses of AZD1222 and around 25 were given two doses of MenACWY control vaccine. Trial participants were enrolled into age subgroups of 18-55, 56-69 and 70-plus years, which contained roughly 150, 30 and 60 TCR-sequenced participants, respectively.

CDR1 and CDR2 were assigned from the germline V gene as KGHSH and LQKENI. The CDR3 runs 14 amino acids, cysteine and phenylalanine included. Only the CDR3 portion is preserved as DNA: 42 bases, with reading frame beginning at the first base. The junction shows trimming of 3 bases on V and 6 bases on J, and the gene matches do not reach 5 bases of it. The CDR3 regions of human TCRbeta chains were analyzed by immunosequencing. The study's own analysis went as follows. TCRs in the repertoires were matched against a reference library of SARS-CoV-2-specific TCRs that had been generated with the MIRA antigen-specificity platform. Breadth was defined as the fraction of unique TCRs that were SARS-CoV-2-associated. Depth was defined as the fraction of total T cells that were SARS-CoV-2-associated. Using the MIRA data, each spike-specific TCR was assigned both to the spike region to which the TCR was reactive and to a CD4 or CD8 class. Log10-transformed breadth and depth values were compared by one-way ANOVA with Sidak's multiple comparisons tests. TCRdb's version of the immuneACCESS table is confined to in-frame rearrangements and falls short of the full clone set. An unresolved V gene accounts for under half of the shortfall where checked; the remainder is of unknown origin. V and J calls and clone size are copied from that table; D and trimming were computed from the DNA. The sample table lists 75,000 to 95,000 clones, about 91% of them with a count of one. 7% to 8.5% of the sample is in the top ten clones.

Broader findings and caveats from the paper: Only a handful of AZD1222 recipients were SARS-CoV-2 seropositive at baseline, limiting conclusions about previously exposed vaccinees. In the small 56-69-year group, the increase in depth fell short of significance, most likely because of low power. After two AZD1222 doses, spike-specific TCR breadth and depth were significantly higher than at day 0 and than in MenACWY recipients. CD4 TCRs associated with the vaccine covered the entire spike protein, and the dominant responses were in regions 160-218 and 743-854. Reportedly, close to half of the unique spike-specific TCRs recognized epitopes lying outside the regions that are mutated in the B.1.351 and B.1.1.7 variants. Participants were mostly white British, with more females than males. The authors suggested clonal diversity may have been underestimated. Because no day 14 peak-response samples were available, the repertoires could be characterized only after the peak T cell response.

The sample's time point label, decoded: baseline before first vaccination. What the treatment or condition label conveys for this sample: meningococcal conjugate vaccine given as trial control. Samples from vaccinated people were obtained from the UK trials COV001 and COV002, which included a single-blind randomized controlled phase 2/3 trial of AZD1222 (ChAdOx1 nCoV-19) in healthy adults. For TCRbeta chain sequencing, PBMC samples from trial participants were taken at day 0 and at day 28 after the second dose. Material: peripheral blood, obtained on day 0 of MenACWY control vaccination. This clonotype was obtained from an adult in good health. This sequence uses TRBV18 and TRBJ2-7; 10 of the junction bases match TRBD1. The CDR3 protein sequence reads: CASSPSGTGVEQYF. The sequenced DNA: TGTGCCAGCTCACCGTCCGGGACAGGGGTCGAGCAGTACTTC.